This note documents a single TCR beta chain sequence. The sample comes from a study of cytomegalovirus exposure and HLA in healthy donors. V was pared by 2 bases and J by 3 bases, with 16 bases of the junction left unmatched. The CDR3 consists of 19 residues. Per the germline V gene, CDR1 is LGHNA and CDR2 is YSLEER. PCR used 60 Vbeta primers and 13 Jbeta primers. Assay used: immunoSEQ multiplex PCR; TCRdb lists only in-frame clones, some missing. The sample contains 150,000 to 200,000 clones, 70% to 85% of which appear only once. Material: PBMCs. This chain connects TRBV4-3 to TRBJ2-3; 8 nucleotides match TRBD2. The receptor was isolated from a man between 18 and 29 years old in good health and CMV-seronegative. CDR3 in amino acids: CASSQTPPRPAGDTDTQYF. The CDR3 DNA follows: TGCGCCAGCAGCCAAACACCACCACGGCCAGCGGGAGATACAGATACGCAGTATTTT.